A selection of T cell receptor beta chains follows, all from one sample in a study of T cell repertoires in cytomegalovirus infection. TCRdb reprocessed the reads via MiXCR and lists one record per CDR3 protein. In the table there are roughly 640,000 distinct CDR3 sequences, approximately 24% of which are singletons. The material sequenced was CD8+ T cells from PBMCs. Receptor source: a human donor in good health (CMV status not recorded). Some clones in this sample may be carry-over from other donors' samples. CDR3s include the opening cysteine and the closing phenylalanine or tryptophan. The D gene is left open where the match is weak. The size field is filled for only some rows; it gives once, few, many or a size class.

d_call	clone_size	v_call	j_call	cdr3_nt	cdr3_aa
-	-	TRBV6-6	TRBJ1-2	TGTGCCAGCAGTTACGACAAGGACAAGCCCTTCGACTATGGCTACACCTTC	CASSYDKDKPFDYGYTF
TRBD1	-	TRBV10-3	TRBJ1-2	TGTGCCATGGGGACAGGAGGGCCCTATGGCTACACCTTC	CAMGTGGPYGYTF
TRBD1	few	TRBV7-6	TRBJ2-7	TGTGCCAGCAGCTTCGCTCGACAGGGGATTAATTACGAGCAGTACTTC	CASSFARQGINYEQYF
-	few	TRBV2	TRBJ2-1	TGTGCCAGCAGTGAGAGATCCAACAATGAGCAGTTCTTC	CASSERSNNEQFF
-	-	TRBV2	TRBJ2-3	TGTGCCAGCAGTGAAGGGGGATTATCTGCAGATACGCAGTATTTT	CASSEGGLSADTQYF
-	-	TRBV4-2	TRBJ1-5	TGTGCCAGCAGCCTGGGCCTTAATAGCAATCAGCCCCAGCATTTT	CASSLGLNSNQPQHF
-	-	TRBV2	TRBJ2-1	TGTGCCAGCAGGGGGTCCGGGGACTCCTACAATGAGCAGTTCTTC	CASRGSGDSYNEQFF
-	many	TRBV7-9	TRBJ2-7	TGTGCCAGCAGCTTGGATCCGAACCCCCACTACGAGCAGTACTTC	CASSLDPNPHYEQYF
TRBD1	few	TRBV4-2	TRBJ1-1	TGTGCCAGCCAGGGGGGCAGTACTGAAGCTTTCTTT	CASQGGSTEAFF
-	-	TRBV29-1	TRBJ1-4	TGCAGCGTTGAAGATTCGTACCCCCAAGAAAAACTGTTTTTT	CSVEDSYPQEKLFF
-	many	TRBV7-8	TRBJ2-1	TGTGCCAGCAGCCCCCCTGGATTTGGTGAGCAGTTCTTC	CASSPPGFGEQFF
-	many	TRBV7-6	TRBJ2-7	TGTGCCAGCAGCCTAGGACAGCTCTCCTACGAGCAGTACTTC	CASSLGQLSYEQYF
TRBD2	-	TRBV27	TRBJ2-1	TGTGCCAGCAGTTTAGACCGGGGGGTTGAGCAGTTCTTC	CASSLDRGVEQFF
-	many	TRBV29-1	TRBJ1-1	TGCAGCGTTGCCCCAGGGGTGAACACTGAAGCTTTCTTT	CSVAPGVNTEAFF
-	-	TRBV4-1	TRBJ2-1	TGCGCCAGCAGCCAAGATGAAGGGAGAAGCTCCTACAATGAGCAGTTCTTC	CASSQDEGRSSYNEQFF
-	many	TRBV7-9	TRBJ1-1	TGTGCCAGCAGCTTAGCGCTAAGGCAGGGAATCTCTGAAGCTTTCTTT	CASSLALRQGISEAFF
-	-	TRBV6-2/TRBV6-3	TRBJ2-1	TGTGCCAGCAGCATTACGGTGGCAGGCTCAAACAATGAGCAGTTCTTC	CASSITVAGSNNEQFF
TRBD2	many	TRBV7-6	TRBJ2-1	TGTGCCAGCAGCTTAGAATCCTTGCTAGCGGTCGATGAGCAGTTCTTC	CASSLESLLAVDEQFF
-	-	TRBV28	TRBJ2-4	TGTGCCAGCAGTTCACCGTCCGGGGGCGATCGGACCAAAAACATTCAGTACTTC	CASSSPSGGDRTKNIQYF
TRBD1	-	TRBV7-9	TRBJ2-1	TGTGCCAGCAGCCCATACCGGGACAGGGGAGACAATGAGCAGTTCTTC	CASSPYRDRGDNEQFF
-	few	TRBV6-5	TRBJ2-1	TGTGCCAGCAGTTACCCCGGCGGGGATGAGCAGTTCTTC	CASSYPGGDEQFF
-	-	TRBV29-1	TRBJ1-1	TGCAGCGTTGGGCCAGCGAAGGGAGCTTTCTTT	CSVGPAKGAFF
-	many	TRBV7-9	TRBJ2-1	TGTGCCAGCAGCGCGGCCGGGGATGAGCAGTTCTTC	CASSAAGDEQFF
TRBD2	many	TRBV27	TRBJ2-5	TGTGCCAGCAGACCTCTGACTAGCGGGTTACAAGAGACCCAGTACTTC	CASRPLTSGLQETQYF
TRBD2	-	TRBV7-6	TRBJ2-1	TGTGCCAGCAGCTGGCGGGGGGTCAATGAGCAGTTCTTC	CASSWRGVNEQFF
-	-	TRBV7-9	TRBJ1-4	TGTGCCAGCAGCTTCAACATAGACAGAGCAACTAATGAAAAACTGTTTTTT	CASSFNIDRATNEKLFF
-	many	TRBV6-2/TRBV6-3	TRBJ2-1	TGTGCCAGCAGCCCCTGGGCCAGCTCCTACAATGAGCAGTTCTTC	CASSPWASSYNEQFF
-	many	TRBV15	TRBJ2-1	TGTGCCACCAGCAGCCAAAAGCCAGAGCAGTTCTTC	CATSSQKPEQFF
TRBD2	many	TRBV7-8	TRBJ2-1	TGTGCCAGCAGCTTCGCTAGCGGGGGCCCTTACAATGAGCAGTTCTTC	CASSFASGGPYNEQFF
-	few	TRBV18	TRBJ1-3	TGTGCCAGCTCACCAGGCGATCTATTGGGAAGTGGAAACACCATATATTTT	CASSPGDLLGSGNTIYF